This T cell receptor beta chain was identified during a study of T cells in Graves' hyperthyroidism and ophthalmopathy. Points from the study as a whole: Ophthalmopathy could be told apart from stable hyperthyroidism with a 13 V-J model. Blood also contained most expanded thyroid clonotypes above 0.001.

This clonotype was seen at least ten times. The antigen remains undetermined. Template material for amplifying TCR beta CDR3 regions consisted of RNA transcripts. Initially, a first-round RT-PCR of the TCR CDR3 employed the HTBI primer set. MiXCR was run by TCRdb on the multiplex PCR reads, yielding one entry per CDR3 protein. The sample lists more than 500,000 distinct CDR3 sequences, about 16% occurring once. Disease lasting under 3 months, a NOSPECS grade of at least 4, and a Clinical Activity Score of at least 3 were features of the ophthalmopathy patients. About 10 ml fresh peripheral blood yielded the PBMCs. The TCR comes from a woman aged 30 to 39 with Graves' ophthalmopathy. Sample: blood.

The CDR3 sequence: CASTPGQGRNIQYF. The CDR3 bases are TGTGCCAGCACCCCGGGACAGGGTAGAAACATTCAGTACTTC. The chain uses TRBV7-2 and TRBJ2-4, with TRBD1 matching 9 bases. The CDR3 runs 14 residues. Germline CDR1 SGHTA, CDR2 FQGNSA. Unmatched junction bases numbered 7, after V lost 7 bases and J lost 6 bases.